The clone carrying this TCR beta chain was found a few times. The antigen is not known. Unique molecular identifiers featured in each of the TCR beta cDNA libraries. Using its own MiXCR run on the PCR reads, TCRdb lists one record per CDR3 protein. Of fewer than 850,000 distinct CDR3 sequences listed, approximately 44% are singletons. The sample belongs to a study of post-analysis software for immune sequencing data. General study findings and limits: Controls had lower frequencies than patients of a handful of TRBV segments, which included TRBV5-6, TRBV5-1 and TRBV20-1.

V lost 0 bases and J lost 2; bases outside the gene matches: 4. The germline gives CDR1 SGHAT, CDR2 FQNNGV. The CDR3 totals 15 residues. The sequence came from a girl between 5 and 17 years old with multiple sclerosis. Sequenced: blood. The rearrangement uses TRBV11-2 and TRBJ2-7, with 7 bases aligning to TRBD1. The CDR3 DNA sequence: TGTGCCAGCAGCTTAGAGGCGACAGGGCCCTACGAGCAGTACTTC. Protein sequence: CASSLEATGPYEQYF.